This TCR beta chain was profiled in a study of graft-versus-host responses after intestinal transplantation. Study in general: Multivisceral, liver-intestinal, or isolated intestinal transplants were received by the recipients. After anti-thymocyte globulin induction, recipients took tacrolimus and steroids for around 3 years. Overall study findings and caveats: Circulating GvH clones peaking coincided with falling HvG clones soon after transplant. Recipient bone marrow held GvH clones, some seen earlier in ileum or blood.

Trimming pared 4 bases from V and 7 bases from J, leaving 16 bases between. The CDR3 extends over 13 amino acids. The V gene's germline CDR1 is GTSNPN and CDR2 SVGIG (reference sequence). Sequencing used immunoSEQ multiplex PCR; TCRdb keeps in-frame clones, though not all of them. Among approximately 70,000 clones listed, 70% to 90% were seen once. The count of this clone is one. Its antigen is unknown. The sequence was collected from a human donor who received an intestinal transplant. The rearrangement joins TRBV30 to TRBJ1-2; D perhaps matches TRBD1 (5 bases). The material was unstimulated CD8+ T cells sorted from spleen or lymph node cells, obtained before intestinal transplant. The CDR3 DNA sequence: TGTGCCTGGATCGGAAGGGGAATTCTTGGCTACACCTTC. Translated, it gives CAWIGRGILGYTF.